The 6 T cell receptor beta chains given below trace back to one sample, sequenced in a study of blood T cell repertoires in COVID-19. The table came from immunoSEQ multiplex PCR; TCRdb's copy has only in-frame clones and leaves some out. The sample lists about 520,000 clones; roughly 88% were seen once. The sequenced sample was peripheral blood. The receptors derive from a human donor in a cohort sampled during active COVID-19.

This clone was detected a few times. This chain links TRBV7-2 with TRBJ1-2, with D possibly being TRBD1 (6 bases). The CDR3 is 15 residues long. Germline V gives CDR1 SGHTA, CDR2 FQGNSA. Trimming removed 5 bases at V and 6 bases at J, with 19 bases between. CDR3 amino acids: CASSPGDRRSDGYTF. CDR3 in DNA: TGTGCCAGCAGCCCAGGGGATAGGAGGTCGGATGGCTACACCTTC.

The chain employs TRBV27 and TRBJ1-2, with 9 bases identical to TRBD1. This CDR3 spans 16 amino acids. Trimming at V came to 5 bases and at J to 3 bases, leaving 10 bases not matched to a gene. The germline V gene encodes CDR1 MNHEY and CDR2 SMNVEV (reference sequence). The CDR3 is CASSKKPGQGYYGYTF. As DNA, the CDR3 is TGTGCCAGCAGTAAAAAGCCGGGACAGGGTTACTATGGCTACACCTTC.

This chain connects TRBV5-4 to TRBJ2-3, with D uncertain. V lost 4 bases, J lost 6 bases, and 18 bases lay in between. In germline, CDR1 is SGHNT, CDR2 YYREEE (reference sequence). CDR3 length: 15 residues. CDR3 sequence: CASSPLPRAQDTQYF. The CDR3 DNA sequence: TGTGCCAGCAGCCCCCTACCTCGTGCACAGGATACGCAGTATTTT. Filled out from reference TRBV5-4 and TRBJ2-3, the complete variable domain reads ETGVTQSPTHLIKTRGQQVTLRCSSQSGHNTVSWYQQALGQGPQFIFQYYREEENGRGNFPPRFSGLQFPNYSSELNVNALELDDSALYLCASSPLPRAQDTQYFGPGTRLTVL.

The V call is TRBV19, the J call TRBJ1-1; TRBD1 matches at 7 bases. This CDR3 region has 16 residues. Trimming took 4 bases from V and 1 from J; bases not matched to a gene: 9. Germline lookup yields CDR1 LNHDA and CDR2 SQIVND (reference sequence). The CDR3: CASSTRPGQPNTEAFF. CDR3 coding DNA: TGTGCCAGTAGTACTAGGCCGGGACAGCCGAACACTGAAGCTTTCTTT.

The CDR3 sequence: CASSDSGGGPDTQYF. CDR3 nucleotide sequence: TGTGCCAGTTCGGATAGCGGAGGGGGCCCAGATACGCAGTATTTT. This chain connects TRBV19 to TRBJ2-3, with TRBD1 as a possible D gene (7 bases). Trimming removed 8 bases from V and 4 bases from J, with 19 bases in between. The CDR3 has 15 residues. The V gene's germline CDR1 is LNHDA and CDR2 SQIVND (reference sequence).

This chain connects TRBV14 to TRBJ1-2; D is undetermined. This CDR3 has 16 residues. Trimming left V 2 bases short and J 2 bases short, with 15 bases between. Germline loops: CDR1 SGHDN, CDR2 FVKESK. CDR3 sequence reads: CASSQTIGSSNYGYTF. The CDR3 coding sequence is TGTGCCAGCAGCCAAACTATTGGCAGCTCGAACTATGGCTACACCTTC.